Below are 29 T cell receptor beta chains sequenced from a single sample in a study of CD8 T cells in Susac syndrome. The authors reverse transcribed roughly 0.5 to 1 ug RNA with random hexamers. TCRdb independently ran MiXCR on the immunoSEQ multiplex PCR reads; one entry per CDR3 protein. Here the sample spans 200,000 to 300,000 distinct CDR3 sequences, just under 95% being singletons. Sample: CD4+ T cells from PBMCs. These receptors came from a human donor with multiple sclerosis.

This rearrangement joins TRBV30 to TRBJ2-7; no clear D gene. The V end was cut by 2 bases, the J end by 3 bases, with 8 bases between. CDR3 size: 12 residues. Per germline, CDR1 GTSNPN and CDR2 SVGIG (reference sequence). The chain's CDR3 is CAWSSIGYEQYF. CDR3 DNA sequence: TGTGCCTGGAGTTCGATAGGCTACGAGCAGTACTTC.

In this sample, this clonotype turned up once. J is TRBJ1-1 and V is TRBV5-1, with 8 positions matching TRBD1. Germline CDR1 SGHRS, CDR2 YFSETQ. V shed 1 base, J shed 4 bases, and the junction held 3 bases outside the gene matches. The CDR3 has 14 amino acids. The CDR3 DNA follows: TGCGCCAGCAGCTTGAGTACAGGGGGCACTGAAGCTTTCTTT. This translates into CASSLSTGGTEAFF.

This chain uses TRBV7-9 with TRBJ1-1; perhaps TRBD1 as D (5 bases). Germline CDR1 reads SEHNR; CDR2 reads FQNEAQ (reference sequence). The CDR3 sequence is 14 residues long. V was cut by 1 base and J by 6 bases, with 12 bases left in between. The CDR3 reads CASSLGDGNAEAFF. For the CDR3, the DNA is TGTGCCAGCAGCTTAGGGGACGGGAATGCTGAAGCTTTCTTT.

The chain carries TRBV7-7 and TRBJ2-1; 7 bases match TRBD2. CDR3 length: 13 residues. V shed 4 bases and J 6 bases; nucleotides not matched to a gene: 3. Germline CDR1 and CDR2: SSHAT and FNYEAQ (reference sequence). CDR3 loop: CASSSRTSNEQFF. The CDR3 DNA follows: TGTGCCAGCAGCTCCAGGACTAGCAATGAGCAGTTCTTC.

The chain has TRBV28 and TRBJ1-6; 7 nucleotides agree with TRBD1. The germline CDR1 and CDR2 sequences are MDHEN and SYDVKM. This CDR3 has 17 residues. With V trimmed by 5 bases and J by 2 bases, 9 bases remained unmatched. The CDR3 region has the DNA TGTGCCAGCAGTAAGATGGGACAGATGGCCTATAATTCACCCCTCCACTTT. This sequence encodes CASSKMGQMAYNSPLHF. Together with reference TRBV28 and TRBJ1-6, the CDR3 gives the full variable domain: DVKVTQSSRYLVKRTGEKVFLECVQDMDHENMFWYRQDPGLGLRLIYFSYDVKMKEKGDIPEGYSVSREKKERFSLILESASTNQTSMYLCASSKMGQMAYNSPLHFGNGTRLTVT.

The count of this clonotype is one. This chain uses TRBV20-1 with TRBJ1-1, with TRBD1 identical over 7 bases. Per germline, CDR1 DFQATT and CDR2 SNEGSKA (reference sequence). With V trimmed by 8 bases and J by 7 bases, 16 bases remained unmatched. The CDR3 consists of 14 residues. The CDR3, as DNA: TGCAGTTACTTGAGGGGTGAGGGGGCAGGTGAAGCTTTCTTT. Translation gives CSYLRGEGAGEAFF.

This rearrangement joins TRBV6-1 to TRBJ2-5; unclear D gene. The germline V and J ends were trimmed by 10 bases and 1 base, with 13 bases remaining between them. The germline gives CDR1 MNHNS, CDR2 SASEGT. The CDR3 loop spans 13 amino acids. Here the CDR3 DNA reads TGTGCCACCAGAAAGCCCAGCCAAGAGACCCAGTACTTC. Protein sequence: CATRKPSQETQYF.

This clonotype was picked up one time. The chain uses TRBV29-1 and TRBJ2-1, with no clear D. V shed 7 bases and J shed 9 bases, with 16 bases lying between them. The CDR3 consists of 12 residues. The germline gives CDR1 SQVTM, CDR2 ANQGSEA. This CDR3 reads CSAEIAPSEQFF. The CDR3 nucleotides are TGCAGCGCGGAGATCGCGCCAAGTGAGCAGTTCTTC.

This clonotype was picked up a small number of times. The chain is built from TRBV29-1 and TRBJ2-3, with D possibly called TRBD1 or TRBD2 (5 bases each). Germline V gives CDR1 SQVTM, CDR2 ANQGSEA. This CDR3 region has 13 residues. Trimming took off 0 bases at V and 1 base at J, with 5 bases between the two ends. CDR3 residues: CSVEEGGTDTQYF. DNA of the CDR3: TGCAGCGTTGAAGAGGGGGGCACAGATACGCAGTATTTT.

The chain carries TRBV7-8 and TRBJ2-5; D is tentatively TRBD1 or TRBD2 (5 bases each). The CDR3 is 15 residues long. Per germline, CDR1 SGHVS and CDR2 FQNEAQ. The V end lost 1 base, the J end lost 5 bases, and 14 bases lay between the germline ends. CDR3: CASSLETGPEETQYF. The CDR3 DNA reads TGTGCCAGCAGCTTAGAAACGGGACCCGAGGAGACCCAGTACTTC. The whole variable domain, remainder taken from reference TRBV7-8 and TRBJ2-5, is GAGVSQSPRYKVAKRGQDVALRCDPISGHVSLFWYQQALGQGPEFLTYFQNEAQLDKSGLPSDRFFAERPEGSVSTLKIQRTQQEDSAVYLCASSLETGPEETQYFGPGTRLLVL.

The chain joins TRBV5-1 to TRBJ2-2, with no clear D. The CDR3 runs 15 residues. Germline-derived CDR1 and CDR2 are SGHRS and YFSETQ. V was pared by 0 bases and J by 1 base, with 7 bases between. In DNA, the CDR3 is TGCGCCAGCAGCTTGGAAGCTTTGAACACCGGGGAGCTGTTTTTT. It yields the protein CASSLEALNTGELFF.

The rearrangement uses TRBV3-1 and TRBJ1-6, with D unclear. Germline V gives CDR1 LGHDT, CDR2 YNNKEL (reference sequence). Between the trimmed V and J ends, which lost 0 bases and 7 bases, there was a span of 16 bases. CDR3 length: 17 amino acids. CDR3 sequence (DNA): TGTGCCAGCAGCCAAGATCGCCTCAGAGGGTGGAATTCACCCCTCCACTTT. As protein: CASSQDRLRGWNSPLHF. The variable domain in full, completed from reference TRBV3-1 and TRBJ1-6, reads DTAVSQTPKYLVTQMGNDKSIKCEQNLGHDTMYWYKQDSKKFLKIMFSYNNKELIINETVPNRFSPKSPDKAHLNLHINSLELGDSAVYFCASSQDRLRGWNSPLHFGNGTRLTVT.

The V call is TRBV19, the J call TRBJ1-2; the D is unclear. The CDR3 consists of 12 residues. The V and J ends lost 7 bases and 2 bases respectively, with 8 bases between them. Germline V gene sequence: CDR1 LNHDA, CDR2 SQIVND (reference sequence). The CDR3 loop is CASTTENYGYTF. CDR3 DNA: TGTGCCAGTACGACGGAAAACTATGGCTACACCTTC. The full variable domain, with the rest looked up from reference TRBV19 and TRBJ1-2, is DGGITQSPKYLFRKEGQNVTLSCEQNLNHDAMYWYRQDPGQGLRLIYYSQIVNDFQKGDIAEGYSVSREKKESFPLTVTSAQKNPTAFYLCASTTENYGYTFGSGTRLTVV.

The rearrangement links TRBV7-2 to TRBJ2-7; possible D gene TRBD1, 6 bases. The CDR3 totals 14 residues. V lost 5 bases, J lost 7 bases, and 18 bases lay in between. The germline CDR1 and CDR2 sequences are SGHTA and FQGNSA. CDR3 amino acids: CASSPSPGVGEQYV. The CDR3 DNA sequence: TGTGCCAGCAGCCCTTCCCCAGGGGTGGGGGAGCAGTACGTC.

The V gene is TRBV20-1, the J gene TRBJ2-1; D perhaps matches TRBD2 (5 bases). V was clipped by 4 bases and J by 0 bases, with 16 bases between them. Germline V gives CDR1 DFQATT, CDR2 SNEGSKA (reference sequence). The CDR3 has 16 residues. As DNA, the CDR3 is TGCAGTGCTATAGGAGCGGTACTCGACTCCTACAATGAGCAGTTCTTC. Its protein is CSAIGAVLDSYNEQFF.

The V gene is TRBV29-1, the J gene TRBJ2-1, with TRBD2 identical over 9 bases. Germline assignment: CDR1 SQVTM and CDR2 ANQGSEA. The CDR3 has 12 amino acids. The trim removed 5 bases at V and 10 bases at J, leaving 6 bases unmatched. The CDR3 sequence is CSVRTSGPEQFF. CDR3 nucleotide sequence: TGCAGCGTTCGAACTAGCGGGCCAGAGCAGTTCTTC.

This rearrangement joins TRBV7-9 to TRBJ1-2; 9 bases map to TRBD1. The CDR3 loop spans 16 amino acids. The V and J ends lost 0 bases and 7 bases, in that order; junction bases with no gene match: 9. Per germline, CDR1 SEHNR and CDR2 FQNEAQ (reference sequence). The CDR3 region is CASSLADRGRVFGYTF. The CDR3 bases are TGTGCCAGCAGCTTAGCTGACAGGGGGAGAGTTTTTGGCTACACCTTC.

The CDR3 loop reads CASTSPGRSEQYV. The CDR3 coding sequence is TGTGCCAGCACCTCCCCGGGGCGGTCCGAGCAGTACGTC. V usage is TRBV5-8 and J usage is TRBJ2-7; D assignment may be TRBD1 or TRBD2 (5 bases each). Germline lookup yields CDR1 SGHTS and CDR2 YDEGEE. V was shortened by 6 bases and J by 6 bases, with 16 bases between the two germline ends. The CDR3 totals 13 residues.

The CDR3 DNA is TGTGCCAGCAGTCCCACAGGAACCTGGGCAGATACGCAGTATTTT. Translated, it gives CASSPTGTWADTQYF. V gene TRBV28 combines with J gene TRBJ2-3, with D perhaps matching TRBD1 (5 bases). The V and J ends lost 5 bases and 4 bases respectively, with 16 bases between them. CDR1 MDHEN and CDR2 SYDVKM come from the germline V gene. The CDR3 spans 15 residues. Combining the CDR3 with reference TRBV28 and TRBJ2-3 gives the whole variable domain DVKVTQSSRYLVKRTGEKVFLECVQDMDHENMFWYRQDPGLGLRLIYFSYDVKMKEKGDIPEGYSVSREKKERFSLILESASTNQTSMYLCASSPTGTWADTQYFGPGTRLTVL.

This sequence joins TRBV28 and TRBJ2-7; a possible D gene is TRBD2 (6 bases). Deletions cut 3 bases from V and 3 bases from J, with 15 bases between. The CDR3 has 15 amino acids. Germline V lookup: CDR1 MDHEN, CDR2 SYDVKM. In DNA form, the CDR3 reads TGTGCCAGCAGTTTGGCGGGGTCGGCGAGCTACGAGCAGTACGTC. It yields the protein CASSLAGSASYEQYV.

This clonotype appeared a single time. This chain joins TRBV19 and TRBJ1-2; D gene ambiguous. The CDR3 length is 12 residues. Per germline, CDR1 LNHDA and CDR2 SQIVND (reference sequence). Trimming left V 0 bases short and J 5 bases short, with 4 bases between. The CDR3 nucleotides are TGTGCCAGTAGTATAGAAGGGTATGGCTACACCTTC. Its translation is CASSIEGYGYTF.

This chain joins TRBV19 and TRBJ1-2; 7 bases line up with TRBD1. The CDR3 extends over 15 amino acids. V was pared by 3 bases and J by 4 bases, with 8 bases of the junction left unmatched. The germline CDR1 and CDR2 sequences are LNHDA and SQIVND (reference sequence). DNA for the CDR3: TGTGCCAGTAGTATTGGAACAGGGGTGACCTATGGCTACACCTTC. This sequence encodes CASSIGTGVTYGYTF.

The chain combines TRBV7-6 with TRBJ2-5; 11 bases map to TRBD2. CDR1 is SGHVS and CDR2 is FNYEAQ in the germline V gene. The CDR3 runs 14 residues. Germline trimming cut 6 bases from V and 5 bases from J; bases unmatched to any gene: 5. CDR3 coding DNA: TGTGCCAGCAGTACCGGGACTAGCGGCGAGACCCAGTACTTC. This sequence encodes CASSTGTSGETQYF.

The rearrangement joins TRBV27 to TRBJ2-1, with 7 bases matching TRBD1. The V gene's germline CDR1 is MNHEY and CDR2 SMNVEV (reference sequence). This CDR3 has 15 amino acids. V gave up 3 bases and J gave up 9 bases; unmatched junction bases: 11. CDR3 amino acids: CASSLGLLRGSEQFF. DNA of the CDR3: TGTGCCAGCAGTTTGGGGCTTCTCAGGGGGTCTGAGCAGTTCTTC.

J is TRBJ2-1 and V is TRBV29-1, with TRBD2 identical over 14 bases. The CDR3 is 13 amino acids. Germline V lookup: CDR1 SQVTM, CDR2 ANQGSEA. The trim removed 6 bases at V and 9 bases at J, leaving 4 bases unmatched. The chain's CDR3 is CSVTSGRAGEQFF. DNA of the CDR3: TGCAGCGTGACTAGCGGGAGGGCCGGTGAGCAGTTCTTC.

CDR3 residues: CASSRGKETQYF. The CDR3 bases are TGTGCCAGCAGCCGGGGAAAAGAGACCCAGTACTTC. The chain links TRBV2 to TRBJ2-5; possible D gene TRBD2, 5 bases. Germline CDR1 is SNHLY and CDR2 is FYNNEI. The V end lost 6 bases, the J end lost 3 bases, and 8 bases lay between the germline ends. CDR3 length: 12 amino acids.

In regard to this clonotype: The junction and the germline gene differ at one end; a read error may be behind it. This rearrangement joins TRBV27 to TRBJ2-3; no definite D call. Per germline, CDR1 MNHEY and CDR2 SMNVEV (reference sequence). The CDR3 is 15 residues long. The CDR3 coding sequence is TGTGCCAGCAAGGAAGGGCTTAGAAGTACAGACACGCAGTATTTT. Its protein product is CASKEGLRSTDTQYF.

The chain joins TRBV4-1 to TRBJ1-4; D perhaps matches TRBD1 (5 bases). The V end lost 4 bases, the J end lost 4 bases, and 10 bases lay between the germline ends. This CDR3 spans 14 amino acids. Per germline, CDR1 MGHRA and CDR2 YSYEKL. The CDR3 protein is CASSPRQYNEKLFF. As DNA, the CDR3 is TGCGCCAGCAGCCCACGACAGTATAATGAAAAACTGTTTTTT.

The V gene is TRBV29-1, the J gene TRBJ1-1; D remains ambiguous. CDR1 SQVTM and CDR2 ANQGSEA come from the germline V gene. V dropped 5 bases and J dropped 8 bases, with 24 bases sitting between them. This CDR3 is built from 15 residues. This CDR3 reads CSVQPKRVPALEAFF. CDR3 DNA: TGCAGCGTTCAACCAAAGCGGGTCCCCGCCTTGGAAGCTTTCTTT. Combining the CDR3 with reference TRBV29-1 and TRBJ1-1 gives the whole variable domain SAVISQKPSRDICQRGTSLTIQCQVDSQVTMMFWYRQQPGQSLTLIATANQGSEATYESGFVIDKFPISRPNLTFSTLTVSNMSPEDSSIYLCSVQPKRVPALEAFFGQGTRLTVV.